This T cell receptor (beta chain) was captured in a study of T cell repertoires in cytomegalovirus infection. At the level of the study: Both recently identified HLA-C-restricted and well-studied HLA-B-restricted CMV epitopes were used in the study.

Findings of the study overall: The study found HLA-C-restricted CMV-specific TCR beta clonotypes dominating the ex vivo response.

TCRdb re-derived calls from the reads in MiXCR, one entry per CDR3 protein. In the table there are 340,000 or so distinct CDR3 sequences, 25% of which are singletons. Trimming left V 0 bases short and J 8 bases short, with 16 bases between. Per the germline V gene, CDR1 is MGHRA and CDR2 is YSYEKL. This CDR3 is 15 amino acids long. Concerning this clonotype: Its cognate antigen is unknown.

This rearrangement joins TRBV4-1 to TRBJ1-1; a possible D gene is TRBD1 (5 bases). The clonotype comes from a human donor in good health (CMV status not recorded). Some clones in this sample may be carry-over from other donors' samples. Sequences were derived from cultured PBMCs, sampled from culture after CMV antigen stimulation. As DNA, the CDR3 is TGCGCCAGCAGCCAAGAGGAGGGAATTGGGGGGGAAGCTTTCTTT. This sequence encodes CASSQEEGIGGEAFF.